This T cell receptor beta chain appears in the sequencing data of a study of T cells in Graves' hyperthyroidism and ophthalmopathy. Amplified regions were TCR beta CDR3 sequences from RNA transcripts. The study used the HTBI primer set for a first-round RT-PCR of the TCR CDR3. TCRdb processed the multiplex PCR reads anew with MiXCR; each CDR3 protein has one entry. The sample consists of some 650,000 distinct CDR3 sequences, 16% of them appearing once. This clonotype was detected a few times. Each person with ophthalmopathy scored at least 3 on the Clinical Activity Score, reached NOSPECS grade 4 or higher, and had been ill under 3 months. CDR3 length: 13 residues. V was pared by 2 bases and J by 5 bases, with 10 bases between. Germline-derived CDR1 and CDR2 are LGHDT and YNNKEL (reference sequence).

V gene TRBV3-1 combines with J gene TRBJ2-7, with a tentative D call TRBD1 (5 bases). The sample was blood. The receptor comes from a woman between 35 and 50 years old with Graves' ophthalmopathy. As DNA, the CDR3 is TGTGCCAGCAGCCAACAATGGGGCCACGAGCAGTACTTC. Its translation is CASSQQWGHEQYF.